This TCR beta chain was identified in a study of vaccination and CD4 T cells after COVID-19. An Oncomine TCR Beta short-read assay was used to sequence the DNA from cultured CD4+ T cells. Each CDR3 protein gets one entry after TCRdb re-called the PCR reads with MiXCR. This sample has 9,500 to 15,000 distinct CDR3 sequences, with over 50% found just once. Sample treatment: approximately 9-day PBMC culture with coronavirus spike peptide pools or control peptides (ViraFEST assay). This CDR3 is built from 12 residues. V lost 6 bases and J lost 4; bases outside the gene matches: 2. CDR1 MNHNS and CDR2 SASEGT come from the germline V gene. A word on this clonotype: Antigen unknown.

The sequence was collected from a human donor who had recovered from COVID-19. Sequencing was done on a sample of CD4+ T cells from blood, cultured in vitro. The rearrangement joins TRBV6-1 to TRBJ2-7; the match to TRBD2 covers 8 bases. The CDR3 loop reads CASSPGGYEQYF. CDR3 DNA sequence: TGTGCCAGCAGCCCGGGGGGGTACGAGCAGTACTTC.